This T cell receptor beta chain is drawn from a study of identical twins. Per the germline V gene, CDR1 is SEHNR and CDR2 is FQNEAQ (reference sequence). The CDR3 has 12 residues. Losses at the gene ends were 5 bases for V and 15 bases for J; bases not matched to a gene: 10. This clonotype was seen many times. TCRdb recomputed calls from the 5' RACE reads with MiXCR, one row per CDR3 protein. The sample carries roughly 250,000 distinct CDR3 sequences, over 12% recorded once. The TCR originated in a woman younger than 35 in good health. The V call is TRBV7-9, the J call TRBJ2-1; 7 bases map to TRBD2. The sequenced sample consisted of memory (CD45RO+) T cells sorted from blood. The CDR3 here is CASSVSGIILFF. For the CDR3, the DNA is TGTGCCAGCAGCGTAAGCGGGATAATTTTGTTCTTC.